Each of the 4 T cell receptor beta chains below was sequenced from the same sample in a study of blood T cell repertoires in COVID-19. The data were produced by immunoSEQ multiplex PCR, yet TCRdb's version contains in-frame clones alone and is incomplete. The sample holds roughly 120,000 clones; less than 85% are singletons and the top ten take approximately 13%. Sequencing input: peripheral blood. The receptors originated from a human donor in a cohort sampled during active COVID-19.

CDR3 in amino acids: CASSYSIGGGYNEQFF. The CDR3 coding sequence is TGTGCCAGCAGTTACTCGATTGGCGGGGGCTACAATGAGCAGTTCTTC. V gene TRBV6-5 combines with J gene TRBJ2-1, with 7 bases aligning to TRBD2. The CDR3 totals 16 residues. Germline lookup yields CDR1 MNHEY and CDR2 SVGAGI. V was clipped by 0 bases and J by 3 bases; unmatched bases: 5.

The chain employs TRBV6-2 or TRBV6-3 and TRBJ2-5, with a weak D call TRBD2 (6 bases). Germline V gene lookup returns CDR1 MNHEY and CDR2 SVGEGT. Trimming shortened V by 5 bases and J by 4 bases, and 29 bases separated the two germline ends. The CDR3 totals 19 residues. CDR3 region: CASSHGPRGRREIRETQYF. CDR3 in DNA: TGTGCCAGCAGTCACGGGCCTCGGGGACGACGGGAGATTCGAGAGACCCAGTACTTC.

A single count supports this clone. The chain has TRBV28 and TRBJ2-3; possibly TRBD1 for D (5 bases). This CDR3 has 13 amino acids. CDR1 and CDR2 from the germline V gene are MDHEN and SYDVKM. V lost 3 bases, J lost 5 bases, and 9 bases lay in between. The CDR3 DNA follows: TGTGCCAGCAGTTTGGCAGGGTTAGATACGCAGTATTTT. This encodes CASSLAGLDTQYF.

This rearrangement joins TRBV12-5 to TRBJ2-3; D is perhaps TRBD1 (8 bases). CDR3 size: 14 residues. Germline V CDR1 and CDR2: LGHNT, FRNRAP. Trimming stripped 4 bases from V and 4 bases from J, with 12 bases between. As DNA, the CDR3 is TGTGCTAGTGGTTACAGGGGGGGGGCAGATACGCAGTATTTT. It encodes CASGYRGGADTQYF.